This TCR beta chain was sequenced for a study of post-analysis software for immune sequencing data. Study-wide findings and caveats: Normalized Chao1 diversity in multiple sclerosis patients fell significantly below that of controls.

Unique molecular identifiers tagged the TCR beta cDNA libraries. Input of about 0.95 to 10 million T cells yielded approximately 500,000 cDNA molecules. TCRdb redid the calling of the PCR reads with MiXCR, one entry per CDR3 protein. The sample includes fewer than 850,000 distinct CDR3 sequences, around 27% seen only once; the top ten take around 0.56%. On this clonotype itself: What it binds is unknown.

Sequencing was carried out using blood. This clonotype was obtained from a girl aged 5 to 17 with multiple sclerosis.

CDR3 in amino acids: CSVAWGLEEKLFF. For the CDR3, the DNA is TGCAGCGTCGCCTGGGGGTTGGAAGAAAAACTGTTTTTT. This chain connects TRBV29-1 to TRBJ1-4; the D gene is possibly TRBD1 (5 bases). CDR3 size: 13 residues. Germline V gene data show CDR1 as SQVTM and CDR2 as ANQGSEA. The ends were cut back, 6 bases at V and 8 bases at J, with 16 bases in the middle.